This T cell receptor beta chain was observed in a study of PD-1 blockade in classical Hodgkin lymphoma. Study observations and caveats: Before treatment, TCR diversity in newly diagnosed patients was reportedly lower than in healthy donors.

Relapses following autologous stem cell transplantation were seen in all patients, with brentuximab vedotin exposure varying. Classifying best responses yielded complete response, partial response or progressive disease. Worth noting for this clone: Its antigen remains unidentified.

Sequencing used immunoSEQ multiplex PCR; TCRdb keeps in-frame clones, though not all of them. The sample lists around 43,000 clones, just under 80% seen once, with roughly 13% in the top ten. Per the germline V gene, CDR1 is SGHDT and CDR2 is YYEEEE. The CDR3 sequence is 15 residues long. V was clipped by 1 base and J by 7 bases, with 14 bases between them. The sample in question was peripheral blood mononuclear cells (PBMCs), obtained at baseline. This chain links TRBV5-6 with TRBJ1-4; the D gene is possibly TRBD1 (6 bases). The TCR was taken from a human donor with classical Hodgkin lymphoma. Here the CDR3 DNA reads TGTGCCAGCAGCTTGCTGAGGGGGAATGGTGAAAAACTGTTTTTT. As protein: CASSLLRGNGEKLFF. Based on the CDR3 plus reference TRBV5-6 and TRBJ1-4, the full variable domain is DAGVTQSPTHLIKTRGQQVTLRCSPKSGHDTVSWYQQALGQGPQFIFQYYEEEERQRGNFPDRFSGHQFPNYSSELNVNALLLGDSALYLCASSLLRGNGEKLFFGSGTQLSVL.